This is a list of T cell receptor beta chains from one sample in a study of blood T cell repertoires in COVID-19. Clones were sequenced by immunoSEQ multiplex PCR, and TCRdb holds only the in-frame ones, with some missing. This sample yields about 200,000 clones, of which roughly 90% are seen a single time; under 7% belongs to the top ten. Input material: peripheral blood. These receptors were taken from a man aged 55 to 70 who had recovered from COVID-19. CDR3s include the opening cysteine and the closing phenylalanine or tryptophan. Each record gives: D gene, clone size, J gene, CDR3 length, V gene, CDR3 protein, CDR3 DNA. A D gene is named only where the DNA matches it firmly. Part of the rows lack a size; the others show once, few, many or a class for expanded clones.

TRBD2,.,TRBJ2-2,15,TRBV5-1,CASQPVTSGPGELFF,TGCGCCAGCCAACCTGTAACTAGCGGGCCCGGGGAGCTGTTTTTT
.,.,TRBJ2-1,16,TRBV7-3,CASSLTGRGTYNEQFF,TGTGCCAGCAGCTTAACGGGGAGGGGGACCTACAATGAGCAGTTCTTC
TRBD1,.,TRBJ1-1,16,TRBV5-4,CASSPGQGRINTEAFF,TGTGCCAGCAGCCCAGGACAGGGCCGTATTAACACTGAAGCTTTCTTT
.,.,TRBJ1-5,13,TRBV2,CASSAYSNQPQHF,TGTGCCAGCAGCGCCTATAGCAATCAGCCCCAGCATTTT
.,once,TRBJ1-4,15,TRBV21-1,CASSKGGQGNEKLFF,TGTGCCAGCAGCAAAGGGGGACAGGGGAATGAAAAACTGTTTTTT
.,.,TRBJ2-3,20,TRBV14,CASSHLERATRTRNTDTQYF,TGTGCCAGCAGCCATTTAGAGCGGGCTACCCGAACCAGAAACACAGATACGCAGTATTTT
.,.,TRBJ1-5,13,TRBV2,CASGGGGGQPQHF,TGTGCCAGCGGCGGGGGGGGCGGGCAGCCCCAGCATTTT
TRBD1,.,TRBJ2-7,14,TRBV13,CASSKRDRHYEQYF,TGTGCCAGCAGCAAACGGGACAGACACTACGAGCAGTACTTC
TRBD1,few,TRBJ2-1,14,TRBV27,CASSSGQGAGEQFF,TGTGCCAGCAGTTCAGGACAGGGGGCGGGCGAGCAGTTCTTC
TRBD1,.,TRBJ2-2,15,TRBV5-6,CASSAGTGTSGELFF,TGTGCCAGCAGCGCCGGGACAGGGACATCCGGGGAGCTGTTTTTT
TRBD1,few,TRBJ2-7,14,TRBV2,CASNTRDRGYEQYF,TGTGCCAGCAATACCCGGGACAGGGGATACGAGCAGTACTTC
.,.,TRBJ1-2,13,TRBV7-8,CASSLGELWGYTF,TGTGCCAGCAGCTTAGGGGAGCTATGGGGCTACACCTTC
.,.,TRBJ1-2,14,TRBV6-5,CASRRKGVLHGYTF,TGTGCCAGCAGACGTAAAGGGGTCCTGCATGGCTACACCTTC
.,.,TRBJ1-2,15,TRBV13,CASSLLQGLDYGYTF,TGTGCCAGCAGCCTTCTACAGGGTTTGGACTATGGCTACACCTTC
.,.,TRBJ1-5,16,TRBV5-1,CASSSSLKHRTRSQHF,TGCGCCAGCAGCTCATCCCTTAAACACAGGACTAGATCCCAGCATTTT
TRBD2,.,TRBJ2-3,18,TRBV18,CASSRKLLAGGPTDTQYF,TGTGCCAGCTCACGAAAACTTCTAGCGGGGGGCCCCACAGATACGCAGTATTTT
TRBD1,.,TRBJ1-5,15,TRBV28,CASRTGGVRNQPQHF,TGTGCCAGCAGAACAGGGGGAGTGCGGAATCAGCCCCAGCATTTT
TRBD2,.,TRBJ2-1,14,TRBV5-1,CASSLDGGVGEQFF,TGCGCCAGCAGCCTCGATGGGGGGGTTGGTGAGCAGTTCTTC
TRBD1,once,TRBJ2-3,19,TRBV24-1,CATSDSSGTGTWGTDTQYF,TGTGCCACCAGTGATTCCTCCGGGACAGGGACTTGGGGCACAGATACGCAGTATTTT
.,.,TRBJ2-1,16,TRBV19,CASSIRGSSYFNEQFF,TGTGCCAGTAGTATAAGAGGCAGCAGCTACTTCAATGAGCAGTTCTTC
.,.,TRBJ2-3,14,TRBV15,CATSRVGGTDTQYF,TGTGCCACCAGCAGAGTCGGAGGCACAGATACGCAGTATTTT
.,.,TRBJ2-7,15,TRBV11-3,CASTVPSRGVYEQYF,TGTGCCAGCACGGTTCCGTCGAGAGGAGTCTACGAGCAGTACTTC
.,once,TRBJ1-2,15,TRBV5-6,CASSLGGQPFYGYTF,TGTGCCAGCAGCTTGGGTGGACAGCCTTTTTATGGCTACACCTTC
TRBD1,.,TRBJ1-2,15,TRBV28,CASSLRDRGGHGYTF,TGTGCCAGCAGTTTAAGGGACAGGGGGGGGCATGGCTACACCTTC
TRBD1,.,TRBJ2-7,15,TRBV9,CASSVAWDSSYEQYF,TGTGCCAGCAGCGTAGCTTGGGACAGCTCCTACGAGCAGTACTTC
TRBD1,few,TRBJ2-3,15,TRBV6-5,CASRADRVNTDTQYF,TGTGCCAGCAGGGCGGACAGGGTGAACACAGATACGCAGTATTTT
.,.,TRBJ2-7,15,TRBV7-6,CASSLASGLGSEQYF,TGTGCCAGCAGCTTAGCATCGGGGTTGGGGAGCGAGCAGTACTTC
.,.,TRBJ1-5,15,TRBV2,CASKQQPYSNQPQHF,TGTGCCAGCAAGCAACAGCCTTATAGCAATCAGCCCCAGCATTTT
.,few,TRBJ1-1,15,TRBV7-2,CASSLVGAPNTEAFF,TGTGCCAGCAGCTTAGTGGGGGCCCCGAACACTGAAGCTTTCTTT
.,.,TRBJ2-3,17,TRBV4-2,CASSQEAARGAPDTQYF,TGTGCCAGCAGCCAAGAAGCGGCCCGAGGAGCCCCAGATACGCAGTATTTT
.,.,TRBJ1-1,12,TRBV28,CASSLRNTEAFF,TGTGCCAGCAGCTTACGGAACACTGAAGCTTTCTTT
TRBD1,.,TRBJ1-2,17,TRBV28,CASSLQNTGDANYGYTF,TGTGCCAGCAGTTTACAGAATACAGGGGATGCTAACTATGGCTACACCTTC
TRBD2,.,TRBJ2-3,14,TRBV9,CASSVSGNTDTQYF,TGTGCCAGCAGCGTAAGCGGGAACACAGATACGCAGTATTTT
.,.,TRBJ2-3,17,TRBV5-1,CASSPRGEKGGPDTQYF,TGCGCCAGCAGCCCCCGGGGGGAGAAGGGGGGACCAGATACGCAGTATTTT
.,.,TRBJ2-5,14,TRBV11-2,CASSLVGGWETQYF,TGTGCCAGCAGCTTAGTGGGGGGTTGGGAGACCCAGTACTTC
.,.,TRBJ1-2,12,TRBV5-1,CASSERGGGYTF,TGCGCCAGCTCGGAACGGGGGGGTGGCTACACCTTC
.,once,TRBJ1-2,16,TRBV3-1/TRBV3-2,CASSPKGVVLRHGYTF,TGTGCCAGCAGCCCGAAGGGGGTCGTATTAAGACATGGCTACACCTTC
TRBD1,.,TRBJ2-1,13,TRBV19,CASSILGTGLQFF,TGTGCCAGTAGTATCCTCGGGACAGGGCTGCAGTTCTTC
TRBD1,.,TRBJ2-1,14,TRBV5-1,CASSPGTGGGKQFF,TGCGCCAGCAGCCCCGGGACAGGGGGCGGGAAGCAGTTCTTC
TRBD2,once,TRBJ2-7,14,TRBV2,CASIRGRAKNEQYF,TGTGCCAGCATTCGGGGGAGGGCCAAGAACGAGCAGTACTTC
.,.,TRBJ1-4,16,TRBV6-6,CASSFNRQATNEKLFF,TGTGCCAGCAGTTTTAATCGACAGGCAACTAATGAAAAACTGTTTTTT
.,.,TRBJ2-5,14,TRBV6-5,CAHSWEPWQETQYF,TGTGCCCACTCTTGGGAGCCGTGGCAAGAGACCCAGTACTTC
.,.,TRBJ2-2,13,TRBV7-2,CASSLFRGGELFF,TGTGCCAGCAGCTTATTCCGGGGCGGGGAGCTGTTTTTT
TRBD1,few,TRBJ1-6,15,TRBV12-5,CASGFLTGGNSPLHF,TGTGCTAGTGGTTTTCTGACAGGGGGTAATTCACCCCTCCACTTT
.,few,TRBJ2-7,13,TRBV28,CATGPAGGYEQYF,TGTGCCACGGGGCCAGCGGGTGGTTACGAGCAGTACTTC
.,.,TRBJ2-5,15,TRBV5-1,CASSRAGGYEETQYF,TGCGCCAGCAGCCGTGCAGGTGGTTACGAAGAGACCCAGTACTTC